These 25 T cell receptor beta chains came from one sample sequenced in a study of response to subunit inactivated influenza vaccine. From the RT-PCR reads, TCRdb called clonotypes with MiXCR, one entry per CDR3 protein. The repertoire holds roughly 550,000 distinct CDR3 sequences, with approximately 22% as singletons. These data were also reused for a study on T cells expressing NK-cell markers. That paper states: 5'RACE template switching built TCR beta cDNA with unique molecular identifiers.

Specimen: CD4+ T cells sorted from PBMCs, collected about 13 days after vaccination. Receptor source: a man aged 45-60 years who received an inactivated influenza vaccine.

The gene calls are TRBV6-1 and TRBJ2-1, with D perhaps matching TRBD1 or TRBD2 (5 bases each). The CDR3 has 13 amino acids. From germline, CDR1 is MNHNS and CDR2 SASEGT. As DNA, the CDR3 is TGTGCGGTCCGGGGCTCGTCGCGGAATGAGCAGTTCTTC. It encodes CAVRGSSRNEQFF.

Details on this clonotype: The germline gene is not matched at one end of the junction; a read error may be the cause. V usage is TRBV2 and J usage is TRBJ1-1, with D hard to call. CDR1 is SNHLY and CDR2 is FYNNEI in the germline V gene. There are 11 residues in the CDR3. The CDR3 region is CASTMKTEAFF. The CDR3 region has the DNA TGTGCCAGTACCATGAAGACTGAAGCTTTCTTT.

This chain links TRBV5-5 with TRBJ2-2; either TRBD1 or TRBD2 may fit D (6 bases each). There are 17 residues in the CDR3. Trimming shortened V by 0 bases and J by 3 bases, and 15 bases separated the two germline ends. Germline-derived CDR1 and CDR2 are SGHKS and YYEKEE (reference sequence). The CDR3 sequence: CASSLDGVGGYTGELFF. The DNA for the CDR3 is TGTGCCAGCAGCTTGGACGGAGTAGGGGGGTACACCGGGGAGCTGTTTTTT.

The CDR3 is CASSWSGGAVRNEQFF. CDR3 coding DNA: TGCGCCAGCAGCTGGAGCGGGGGGGCCGTCAGAAATGAGCAGTTCTTC. The rearrangement joins TRBV5-1 to TRBJ2-1; TRBD2 agrees at 10 bases. Losses at the gene ends were 3 bases for V and 7 bases for J; bases not matched to a gene: 10. CDR3 size: 16 residues. Per the germline V gene, CDR1 is SGHRS and CDR2 is YFSETQ.

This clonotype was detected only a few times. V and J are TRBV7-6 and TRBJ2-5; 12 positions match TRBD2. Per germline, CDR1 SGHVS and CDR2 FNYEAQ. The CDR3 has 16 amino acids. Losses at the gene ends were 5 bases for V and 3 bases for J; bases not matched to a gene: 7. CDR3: CASSPLAGGGKETQYF. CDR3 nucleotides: TGTGCCAGCAGCCCCCTAGCGGGAGGGGGAAAAGAGACCCAGTACTTC.

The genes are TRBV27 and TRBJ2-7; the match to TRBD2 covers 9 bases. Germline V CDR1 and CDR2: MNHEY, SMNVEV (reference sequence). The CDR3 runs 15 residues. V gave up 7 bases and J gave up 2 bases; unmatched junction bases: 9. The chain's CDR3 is CASNPLAGGTYEQYF. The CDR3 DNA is TGTGCCAGCAACCCTCTCGCGGGAGGGACCTACGAGCAGTACTTC.

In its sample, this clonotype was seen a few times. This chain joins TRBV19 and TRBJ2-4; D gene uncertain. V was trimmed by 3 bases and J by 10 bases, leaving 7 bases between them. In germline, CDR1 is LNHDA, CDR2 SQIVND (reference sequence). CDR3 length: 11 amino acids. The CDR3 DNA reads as TGTGCCAGTAGTATTACAGAAATTCAGTACTTC. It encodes CASSITEIQYF.

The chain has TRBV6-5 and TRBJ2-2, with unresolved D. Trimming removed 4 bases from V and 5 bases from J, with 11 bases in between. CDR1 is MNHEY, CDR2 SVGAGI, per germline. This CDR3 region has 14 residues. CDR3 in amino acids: CASSLISSTGELFF. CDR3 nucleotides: TGTGCCAGCAGTTTGATTAGCAGTACCGGGGAGCTGTTTTTT.

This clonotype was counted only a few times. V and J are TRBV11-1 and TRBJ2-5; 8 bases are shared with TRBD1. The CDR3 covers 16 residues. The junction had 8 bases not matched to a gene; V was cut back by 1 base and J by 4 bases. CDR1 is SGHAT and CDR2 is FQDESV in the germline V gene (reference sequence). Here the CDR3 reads CASSLEGTGARETQYF. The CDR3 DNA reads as TGTGCCAGCAGCTTAGAAGGGACAGGCGCAAGAGAGACCCAGTACTTC.

CDR3 region: CSAGTGSADQPQHF. As DNA, the CDR3 is TGCAGTGCGGGGACAGGCAGTGCCGATCAGCCCCAGCATTTT. The chain has TRBV20-1 and TRBJ1-5; 8 bases match TRBD1. The V gene end was trimmed by 6 bases and the J gene end by 5 bases; junction bases not matched to a gene: 9. CDR1 DFQATT and CDR2 SNEGSKA come from the germline V gene (reference sequence). The CDR3 spans 14 residues.

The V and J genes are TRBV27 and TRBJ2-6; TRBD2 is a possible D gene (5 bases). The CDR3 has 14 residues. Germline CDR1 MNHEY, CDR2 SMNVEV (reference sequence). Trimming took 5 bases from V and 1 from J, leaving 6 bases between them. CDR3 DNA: TGTGCCAGCAGTCGGAGGTCTGGGGCCAACGTCCTGACTTTC. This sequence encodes CASSRRSGANVLTF.

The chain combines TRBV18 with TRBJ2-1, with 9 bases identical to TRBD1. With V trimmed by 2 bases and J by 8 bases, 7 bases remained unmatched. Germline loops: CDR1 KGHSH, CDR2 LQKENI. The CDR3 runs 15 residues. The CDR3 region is CASSPGQGLMDEQFF. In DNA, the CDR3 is TGTGCCAGCTCACCAGGACAGGGGTTGATGGATGAGCAGTTCTTC.

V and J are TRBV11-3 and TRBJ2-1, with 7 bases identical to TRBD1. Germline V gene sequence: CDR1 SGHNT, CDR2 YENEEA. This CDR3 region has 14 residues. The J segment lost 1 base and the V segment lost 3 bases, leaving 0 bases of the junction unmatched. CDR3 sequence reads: CASSLGQSYNEQFF. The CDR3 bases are TGTGCCAGCAGCTTGGGACAGTCCTACAATGAGCAGTTCTTC.

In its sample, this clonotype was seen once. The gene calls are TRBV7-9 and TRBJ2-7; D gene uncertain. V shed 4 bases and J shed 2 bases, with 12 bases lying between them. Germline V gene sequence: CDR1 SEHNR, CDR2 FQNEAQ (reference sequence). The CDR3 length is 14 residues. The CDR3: CASSSLLLTYEQYF. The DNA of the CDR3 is TGTGCCAGCAGCTCCCTACTTCTGACCTACGAGCAGTACTTC.

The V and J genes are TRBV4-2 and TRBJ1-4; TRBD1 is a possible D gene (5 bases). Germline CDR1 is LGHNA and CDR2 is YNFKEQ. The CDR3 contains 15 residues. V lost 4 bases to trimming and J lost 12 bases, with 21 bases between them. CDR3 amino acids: CASSRDRDPSSELFF. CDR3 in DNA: TGTGCCAGCAGCCGGGACCGGGACCCCTCGAGTGAACTGTTTTTT.

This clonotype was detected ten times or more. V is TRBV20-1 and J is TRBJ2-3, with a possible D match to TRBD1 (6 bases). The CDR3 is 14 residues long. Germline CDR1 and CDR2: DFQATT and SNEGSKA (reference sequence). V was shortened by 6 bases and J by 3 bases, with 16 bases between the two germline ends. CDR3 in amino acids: CSAEWTVKTDTQYF. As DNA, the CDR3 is TGCAGTGCAGAGTGGACAGTCAAGACAGATACGCAGTATTTT.

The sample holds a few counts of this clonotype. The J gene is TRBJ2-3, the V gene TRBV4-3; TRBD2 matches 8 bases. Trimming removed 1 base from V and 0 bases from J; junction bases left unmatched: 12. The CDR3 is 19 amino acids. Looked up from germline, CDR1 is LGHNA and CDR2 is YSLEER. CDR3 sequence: CASSQGLAGPISSTDTQYF. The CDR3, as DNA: TGCGCCAGCAGCCAAGGCTTAGCGGGACCGATATCTAGCACAGATACGCAGTATTTT.

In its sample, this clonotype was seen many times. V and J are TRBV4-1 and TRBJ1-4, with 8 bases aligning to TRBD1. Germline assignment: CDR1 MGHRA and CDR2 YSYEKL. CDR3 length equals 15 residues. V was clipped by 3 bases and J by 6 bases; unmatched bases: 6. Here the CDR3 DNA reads TGCGCCAGCAGCCATTCCGGGACAGGCGATGAAAAACTGTTTTTT. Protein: CASSHSGTGDEKLFF.

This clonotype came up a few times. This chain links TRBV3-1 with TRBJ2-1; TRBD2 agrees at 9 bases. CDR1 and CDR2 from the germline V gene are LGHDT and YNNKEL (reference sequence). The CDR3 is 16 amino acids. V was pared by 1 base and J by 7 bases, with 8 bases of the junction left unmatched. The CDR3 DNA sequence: TGTGCCAGCAGCCAAGGAAAAAGCGGGAGGAGGAATGAGCAGTTCTTC. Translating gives CASSQGKSGRRNEQFF.

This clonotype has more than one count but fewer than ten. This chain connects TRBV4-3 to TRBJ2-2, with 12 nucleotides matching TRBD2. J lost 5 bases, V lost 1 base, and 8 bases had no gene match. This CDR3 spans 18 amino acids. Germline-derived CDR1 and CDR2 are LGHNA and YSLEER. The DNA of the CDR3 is TGCGCCAGCAGCCAAGGTTCTAGCGGGAGGGCCCGAACCGGGGAGCTGTTTTTT. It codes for CASSQGSSGRARTGELFF.

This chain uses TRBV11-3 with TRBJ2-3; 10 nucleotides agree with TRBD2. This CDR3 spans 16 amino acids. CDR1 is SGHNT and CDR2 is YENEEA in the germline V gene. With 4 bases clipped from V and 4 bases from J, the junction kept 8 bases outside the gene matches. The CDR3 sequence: CASSYTLAGLPDTQYF. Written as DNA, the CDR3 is TGTGCCAGCAGCTATACACTAGCGGGGCTCCCAGATACGCAGTATTTT.

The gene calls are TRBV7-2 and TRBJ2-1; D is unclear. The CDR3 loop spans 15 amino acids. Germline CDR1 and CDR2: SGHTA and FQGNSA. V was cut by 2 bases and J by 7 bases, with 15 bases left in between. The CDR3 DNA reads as TGTGCCAGCAGCTTAAAGGCGGCACGGTATAATGAGCAGTTCTTC. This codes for CASSLKAARYNEQFF.

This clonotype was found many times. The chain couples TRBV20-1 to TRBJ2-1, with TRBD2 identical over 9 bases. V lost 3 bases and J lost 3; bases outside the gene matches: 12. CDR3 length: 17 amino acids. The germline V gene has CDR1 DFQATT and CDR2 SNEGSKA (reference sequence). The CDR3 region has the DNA TGCAGTGCTAGTGATTTTGGCCCTAGCGGGATCTACAATGAGCAGTTCTTC. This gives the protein CSASDFGPSGIYNEQFF.

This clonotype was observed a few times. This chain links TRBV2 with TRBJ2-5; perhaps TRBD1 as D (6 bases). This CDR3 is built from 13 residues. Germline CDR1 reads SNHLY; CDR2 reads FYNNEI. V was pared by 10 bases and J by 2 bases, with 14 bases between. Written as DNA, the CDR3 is TGTGCCATAAAACAGGGCTTTCAAGAGACCCAGTACTTC. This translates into CAIKQGFQETQYF.

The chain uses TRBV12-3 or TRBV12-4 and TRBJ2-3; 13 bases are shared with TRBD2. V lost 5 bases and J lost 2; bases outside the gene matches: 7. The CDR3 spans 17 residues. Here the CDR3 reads CASSGTSGTRDTDTQYF. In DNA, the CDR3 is TGTGCCAGCAGTGGGACTAGCGGGACACGAGACACAGATACGCAGTATTTT.